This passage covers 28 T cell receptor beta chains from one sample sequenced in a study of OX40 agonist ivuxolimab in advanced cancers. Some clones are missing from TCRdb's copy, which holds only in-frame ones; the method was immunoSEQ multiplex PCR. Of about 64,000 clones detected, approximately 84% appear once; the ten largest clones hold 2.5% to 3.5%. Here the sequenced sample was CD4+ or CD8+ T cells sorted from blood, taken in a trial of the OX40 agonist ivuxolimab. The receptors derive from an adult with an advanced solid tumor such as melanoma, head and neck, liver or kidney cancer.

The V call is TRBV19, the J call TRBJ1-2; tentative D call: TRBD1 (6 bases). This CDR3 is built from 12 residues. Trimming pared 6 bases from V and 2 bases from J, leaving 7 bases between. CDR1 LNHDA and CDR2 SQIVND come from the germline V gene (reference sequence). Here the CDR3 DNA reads TGTGCCAGTAGCGGACAGAACTATGGCTACACCTTC. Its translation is CASSGQNYGYTF.

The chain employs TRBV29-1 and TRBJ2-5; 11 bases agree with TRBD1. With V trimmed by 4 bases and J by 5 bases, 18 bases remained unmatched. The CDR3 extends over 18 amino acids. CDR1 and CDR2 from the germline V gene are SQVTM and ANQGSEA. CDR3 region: CSVAGGQRRDRGGETQYF. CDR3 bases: TGCAGCGTTGCCGGTGGCCAGAGAAGGGACAGGGGGGGGGAGACCCAGTACTTC.

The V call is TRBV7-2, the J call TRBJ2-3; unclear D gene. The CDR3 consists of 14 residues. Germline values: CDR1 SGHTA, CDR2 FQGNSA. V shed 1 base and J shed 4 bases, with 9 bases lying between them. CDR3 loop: CASSLVLVADTQYF. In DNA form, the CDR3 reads TGTGCCAGCAGCTTAGTTCTAGTGGCAGATACGCAGTATTTT.

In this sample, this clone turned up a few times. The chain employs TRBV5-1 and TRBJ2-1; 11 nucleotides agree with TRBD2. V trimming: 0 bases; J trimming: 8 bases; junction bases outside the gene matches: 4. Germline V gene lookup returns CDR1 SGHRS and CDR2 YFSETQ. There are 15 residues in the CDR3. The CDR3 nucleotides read TGCGCCAGCAGCTTGGGGACTAGCGGGCCCCATGAGCAGTTCTTC. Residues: CASSLGTSGPHEQFF.

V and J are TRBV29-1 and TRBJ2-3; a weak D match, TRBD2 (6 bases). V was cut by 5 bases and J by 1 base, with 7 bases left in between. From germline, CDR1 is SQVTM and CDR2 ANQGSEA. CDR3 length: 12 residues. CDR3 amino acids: CSVRRGTDTQYF. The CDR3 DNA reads TGCAGCGTTAGGAGGGGCACAGATACGCAGTATTTT.

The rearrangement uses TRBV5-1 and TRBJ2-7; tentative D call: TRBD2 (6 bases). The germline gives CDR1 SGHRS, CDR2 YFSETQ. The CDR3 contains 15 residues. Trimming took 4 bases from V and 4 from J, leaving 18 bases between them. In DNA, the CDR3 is TGCGCCAGCAGCGTTCGGGAGTCTCTCTTGTACGAGCAGTACTTC. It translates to CASSVRESLLYEQYF.

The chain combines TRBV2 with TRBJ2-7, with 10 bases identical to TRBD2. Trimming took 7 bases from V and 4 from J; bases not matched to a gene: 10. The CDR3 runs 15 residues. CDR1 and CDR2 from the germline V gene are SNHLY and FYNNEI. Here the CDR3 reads CASTGGASGRYEQYF. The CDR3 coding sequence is TGTGCCAGCACCGGAGGGGCTAGCGGGAGATACGAGCAGTACTTC.

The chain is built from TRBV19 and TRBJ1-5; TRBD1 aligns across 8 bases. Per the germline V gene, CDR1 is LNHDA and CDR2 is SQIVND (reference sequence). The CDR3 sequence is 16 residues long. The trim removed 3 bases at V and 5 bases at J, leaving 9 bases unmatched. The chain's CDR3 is CASSILRQGKDQPQHF. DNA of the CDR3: TGTGCCAGTAGTATCCTACGACAGGGGAAGGATCAGCCCCAGCATTTT.

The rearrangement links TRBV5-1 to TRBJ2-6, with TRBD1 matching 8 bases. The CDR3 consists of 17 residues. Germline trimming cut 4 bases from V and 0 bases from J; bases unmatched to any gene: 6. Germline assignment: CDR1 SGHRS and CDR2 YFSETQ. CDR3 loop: CASSVQGGSSGANVLTF. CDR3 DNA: TGCGCCAGCAGCGTACAGGGGGGTAGCTCTGGGGCCAACGTCCTGACTTTC.

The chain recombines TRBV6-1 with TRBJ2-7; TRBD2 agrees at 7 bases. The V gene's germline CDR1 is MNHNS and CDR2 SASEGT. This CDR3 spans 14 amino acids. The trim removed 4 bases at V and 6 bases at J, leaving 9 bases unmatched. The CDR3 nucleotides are TGTGCCAGCAGTGTTAGGCGGGGGTCGAGCGAGCAGTACTTC. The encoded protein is CASSVRRGSSEQYF.

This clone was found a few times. The CDR3 nucleotides read TGTGCCAGCAGCTTAATTACTAGCGGAGGTGAAGAGACCCAGTACTTC. Translation gives CASSLITSGGEETQYF. The chain recombines TRBV7-9 with TRBJ2-5, with 8 bases lining up with TRBD2. V lost 2 bases to trimming and J lost 3 bases; unmatched junction nucleotides: 8. The CDR3 covers 16 residues. Germline-derived CDR1 and CDR2 are SEHNR and FQNEAQ (reference sequence). Full variable domain (rest looked up from reference TRBV7-9 and TRBJ2-5): DTGVSQNPRHKITKRGQNVTFRCDPISEHNRLYWYRQTLGQGPEFLTYFQNEAQLEKSRLLSDRFSAERPKGSFSTLEIQRTEQGDSAMYLCASSLITSGGEETQYFGPGTRLLVL.

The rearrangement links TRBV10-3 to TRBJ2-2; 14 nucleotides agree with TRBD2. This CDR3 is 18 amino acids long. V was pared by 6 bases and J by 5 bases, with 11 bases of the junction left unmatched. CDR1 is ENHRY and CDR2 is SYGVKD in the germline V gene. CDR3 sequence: CAIRAGTSGSLGTGELFF. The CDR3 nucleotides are TGTGCCATCAGGGCCGGGACTAGCGGGAGTTTAGGAACCGGGGAGCTGTTTTTT.

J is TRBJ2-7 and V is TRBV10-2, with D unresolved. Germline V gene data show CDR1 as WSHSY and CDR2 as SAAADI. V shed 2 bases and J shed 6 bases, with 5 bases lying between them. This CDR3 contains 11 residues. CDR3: CASSEGGEQYF. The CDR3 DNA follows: TGCGCCAGCAGTGAGGGTGGCGAGCAGTACTTC.

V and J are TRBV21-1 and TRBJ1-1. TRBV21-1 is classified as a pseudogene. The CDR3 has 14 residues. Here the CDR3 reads CASSTRTMNTEAFF. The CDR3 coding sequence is TGTGCCAGCAGCACTAGGACGATGAACACTGAAGCTTTCTTT.

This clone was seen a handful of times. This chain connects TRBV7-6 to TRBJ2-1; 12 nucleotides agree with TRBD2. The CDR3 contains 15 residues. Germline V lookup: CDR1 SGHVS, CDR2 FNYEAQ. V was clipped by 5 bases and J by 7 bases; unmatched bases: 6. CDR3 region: CASSPTSGSRNEQFF. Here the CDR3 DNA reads TGTGCCAGCAGCCCGACTAGCGGGAGTAGAAATGAGCAGTTCTTC. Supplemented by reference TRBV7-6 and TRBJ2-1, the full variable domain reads GAGVSQSPRYKVTKRGQDVALRCDPISGHVSLYWYRQALGQGPEFLTYFNYEAQQDKSGLPNDRFSAERPEGSISTLTIQRTEQRDSAMYRCASSPTSGSRNEQFFGPGTRLTVL.

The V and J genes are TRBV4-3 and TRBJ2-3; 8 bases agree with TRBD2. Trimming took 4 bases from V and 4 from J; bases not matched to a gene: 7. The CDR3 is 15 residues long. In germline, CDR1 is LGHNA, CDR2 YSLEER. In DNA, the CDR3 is TGCGCCAGCAGCCCCCGGGGGGGGACGGCAGATACGCAGTATTTT. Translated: CASSPRGGTADTQYF.

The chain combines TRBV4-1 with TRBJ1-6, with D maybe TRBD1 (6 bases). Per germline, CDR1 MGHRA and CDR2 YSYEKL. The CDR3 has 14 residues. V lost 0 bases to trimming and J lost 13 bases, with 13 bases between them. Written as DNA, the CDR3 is TGCGCCAGCAGCCAAGATGGGGGCCCGGGGCCCCTCCACTTT. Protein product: CASSQDGGPGPLHF.

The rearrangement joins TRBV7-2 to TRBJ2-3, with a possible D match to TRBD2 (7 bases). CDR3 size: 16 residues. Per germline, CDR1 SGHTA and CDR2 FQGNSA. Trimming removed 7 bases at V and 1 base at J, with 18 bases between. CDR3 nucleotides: TGTGCCAGCACCAAGGGGGGGCTCGGGGGCACAGATACGCAGTATTTT. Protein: CASTKGGLGGTDTQYF.

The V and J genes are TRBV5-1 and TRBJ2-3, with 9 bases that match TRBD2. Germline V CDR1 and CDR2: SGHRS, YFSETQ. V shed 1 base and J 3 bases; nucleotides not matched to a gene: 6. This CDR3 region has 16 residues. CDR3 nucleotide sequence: TGCGCCAGCAGCTTGAGTCTTCTAGCGGGAACAGATACGCAGTATTTT. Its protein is CASSLSLLAGTDTQYF.

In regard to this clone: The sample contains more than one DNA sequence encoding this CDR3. The CDR3 spells CASSPTGLNEKLFF. As DNA, the CDR3 is TGCGCCAGCAGCCCGACAGGGTTGAATGAAAAACTGTTTTTT. The rearrangement joins TRBV5-1 to TRBJ1-4; the match to TRBD1 covers 7 bases. The CDR3 loop spans 14 amino acids. Germline V lookup: CDR1 SGHRS, CDR2 YFSETQ. The V segment lost 4 bases and the J segment 5 bases; nucleotides outside the gene matches: 5.

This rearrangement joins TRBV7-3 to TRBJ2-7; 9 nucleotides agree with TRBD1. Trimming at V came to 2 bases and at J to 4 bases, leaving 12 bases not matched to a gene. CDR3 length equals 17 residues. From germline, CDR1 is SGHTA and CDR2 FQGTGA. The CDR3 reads CASSLGRYRDREYEQYF. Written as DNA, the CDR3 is TGTGCCAGCAGCTTAGGTCGATATAGGGACAGGGAATACGAGCAGTACTTC.

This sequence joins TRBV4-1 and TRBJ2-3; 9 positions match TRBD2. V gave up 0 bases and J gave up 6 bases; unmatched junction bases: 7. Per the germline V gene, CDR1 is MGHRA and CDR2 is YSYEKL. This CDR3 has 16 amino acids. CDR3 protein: CASSQEARGLADTQYF. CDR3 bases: TGCGCCAGCAGCCAAGAGGCGCGTGGACTAGCGGATACGCAGTATTTT.

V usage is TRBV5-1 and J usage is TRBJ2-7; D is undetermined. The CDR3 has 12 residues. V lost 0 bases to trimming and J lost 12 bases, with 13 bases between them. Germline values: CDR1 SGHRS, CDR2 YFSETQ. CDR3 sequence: CASSLEGPLLYF. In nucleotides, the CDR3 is TGCGCCAGCAGCTTGGAGGGCCCCCTTTTGTACTTC.

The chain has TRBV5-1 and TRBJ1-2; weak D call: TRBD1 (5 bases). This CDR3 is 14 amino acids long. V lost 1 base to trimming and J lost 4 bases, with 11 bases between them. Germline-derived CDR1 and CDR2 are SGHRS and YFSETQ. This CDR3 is CASSLQGEGYGYTF. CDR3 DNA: TGCGCCAGCAGCTTGCAGGGCGAAGGCTATGGCTACACCTTC.

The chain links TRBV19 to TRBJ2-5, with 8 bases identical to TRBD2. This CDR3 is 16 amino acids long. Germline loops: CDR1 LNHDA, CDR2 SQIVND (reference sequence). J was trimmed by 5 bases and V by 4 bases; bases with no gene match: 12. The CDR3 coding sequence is TGTGCCAGTAGTACCCCCATAACGGGGGGGGTCGAGACCCAGTACTTC. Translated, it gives CASSTPITGGVETQYF.

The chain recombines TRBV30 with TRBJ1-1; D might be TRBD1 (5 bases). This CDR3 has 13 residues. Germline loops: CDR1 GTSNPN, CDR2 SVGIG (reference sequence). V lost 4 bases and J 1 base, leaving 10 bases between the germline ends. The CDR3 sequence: CAWMPGQNTEAFF. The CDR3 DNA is TGTGCCTGGATGCCGGGGCAGAACACTGAAGCTTTCTTT.

The chain's CDR3 is CASSSGETQYF. Written as DNA, the CDR3 is TGTGCCAGCAGCTCCGGGGAGACCCAGTACTTC. The J gene is TRBJ2-5, the V gene TRBV7-9, with D hard to call. Trimming left V 4 bases short and J 5 bases short, with 5 bases between. The CDR3 is made up of 11 amino acids. CDR1 is SEHNR and CDR2 is FQNEAQ in the germline V gene (reference sequence).

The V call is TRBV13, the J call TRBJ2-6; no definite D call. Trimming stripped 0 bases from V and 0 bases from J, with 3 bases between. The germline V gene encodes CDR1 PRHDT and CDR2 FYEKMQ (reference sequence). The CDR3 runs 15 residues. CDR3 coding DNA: TGTGCCAGCAGCTTAGGCGGCTCTGGGGCCAACGTCCTGACTTTC. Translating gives CASSLGGSGANVLTF.